The 8 T cell receptor beta chains reported below all come from one sample, sequenced in a study of blood T cell repertoires in COVID-19. The table came from immunoSEQ multiplex PCR; TCRdb's copy has only in-frame clones and leaves some out. Of about 220,000 clones in the sample, around 84% are singletons; the top ten hold 6.8%. Sequenced material: PBMCs or T cells enriched from blood (not recorded which). These receptors all stem from a woman aged 40 to 50 who had recovered from COVID-19.

The chain is built from TRBV5-1 and TRBJ2-4, with TRBD2 identical over 7 bases. Trimming took 3 bases from V and 5 from J; bases not matched to a gene: 14. Germline V gene sequence: CDR1 SGHRS, CDR2 YFSETQ. The CDR3 extends over 17 amino acids. CDR3 region: CASSSDPAGTTQNIQYF. For the CDR3, the DNA is TGCGCCAGCAGCTCAGATCCAGCGGGGACGACACAAAACATTCAGTACTTC.

The V gene is TRBV19, the J gene TRBJ2-1; 9 nucleotides align to TRBD1. The CDR3 sequence is 17 residues long. After removal of 4 bases from V and 5 bases from J, the junction contained 12 bases not matched to a gene. CDR1 is LNHDA, CDR2 SQIVND, per germline (reference sequence). CDR3 in amino acids: CASSTRGQGPLDNEQFF. Written as DNA, the CDR3 is TGTGCCAGTAGTACCCGGGGACAGGGCCCCCTCGACAATGAGCAGTTCTTC.

This clone was picked up one time. Other DNA sequences in the same sample also yield this CDR3. This chain links TRBV9 with TRBJ2-3; 12 bases line up with TRBD2. With V trimmed by 4 bases and J by 2 bases, 5 bases remained unmatched. The CDR3 covers 16 residues. Germline V gene data show CDR1 as SGDLS and CDR2 as YYNGEE. The CDR3 DNA reads as TGTGCCAGCAGCCCCCGGACTAGCGGGACCACAGATACGCAGTATTTT. As protein: CASSPRTSGTTDTQYF.

This chain uses TRBV4-1 with TRBJ2-1; TRBD2 matches at 10 bases. This CDR3 comprises 17 residues. Per the germline V gene, CDR1 is MGHRA and CDR2 is YSYEKL. The V gene end was trimmed by 1 base and the J gene end by 7 bases; junction bases not matched to a gene: 10. The CDR3 reads CASSQGAAGGPRNEQFF. In DNA, the CDR3 is TGCGCCAGCAGCCAAGGGGCAGCGGGAGGGCCGCGGAATGAGCAGTTCTTC.

The chain has TRBV7-6 and TRBJ1-3; 8 bases line up with TRBD1. V lost 3 bases to trimming and J lost 2 bases; unmatched junction nucleotides: 6. The CDR3 totals 16 residues. Germline V gene sequence: CDR1 SGHVS, CDR2 FNYEAQ. CDR3 in amino acids: CASSFSGGLTGNTIYF. The CDR3, as DNA: TGTGCCAGCAGCTTTTCAGGGGGCCTCACTGGAAACACCATATATTTT.

The V gene is TRBV4-1, the J gene TRBJ1-2; 10 bases are a match to TRBD1. CDR3 length: 14 amino acids. Germline assignment: CDR1 MGHRA and CDR2 YSYEKL. The V gene end was trimmed by 2 bases and the J gene end by 8 bases; junction bases not matched to a gene: 5. Written as DNA, the CDR3 is TGCGCCAGCAGCCAACGACAGGGGGCCTGGGGCTACACCTTC. Protein: CASSQRQGAWGYTF.

V is TRBV18 and J is TRBJ1-2, with D uncertain. The germline gives CDR1 KGHSH, CDR2 LQKENI. This CDR3 has 17 amino acids. V lost 2 bases, J lost 3 bases, and 19 bases lay in between. CDR3 in DNA: TGTGCCAGCTCACCAAGGGCAGGAGGCGGGAGGGACTATGGCTACACCTTC. Its protein is CASSPRAGGGRDYGYTF.

The chain employs TRBV19 and TRBJ2-1; 13 nucleotides line up with TRBD2. CDR1 is LNHDA and CDR2 is SQIVND in the germline V gene (reference sequence). The CDR3 contains 18 residues. Trimming cost V 5 bases and J 0 bases; bases outside gene matches: 7. CDR3 region: CASSEAGLAGFSYNEQFF. The CDR3 DNA sequence: TGTGCCAGTAGTGAAGCGGGACTAGCGGGATTCTCCTACAATGAGCAGTTCTTC.